Reported below is one T cell receptor beta chain. Its antigen is as yet unknown. This may be a read error: a much more frequent sequence differs by one nucleotide. MiXCR, applied by TCRdb to the multiplex PCR reads, yields one record per CDR3 protein. The top ten clones hold approximately 1.4% of a sample with approximately 210,000 distinct CDR3 sequences, about 32% of them seen once. The data were taken from a study of breast tumors, draining lymph nodes, adjacent tissues. Germline CDR1 reads DFQATT; CDR2 reads SNEGSKA (reference sequence). The CDR3 is 11 residues long. Overall study results and limits: The data were judged consistent with most tumor T cells coming from lymph node and expanding in tumor. Tumor TCR diversity was below lymph nodes but above nontumor tissue. Data only fit, rather than demonstrated, lymph node origin of most tumor T cells. Luminal-like breast cancer showed significantly higher tumor–nontumor repertoire similarity than basal-like.

Breast cancer patients provided tissue from their axillary draining lymph nodes. Sequenced input: axillary lymph node tissue. V usage is TRBV20-1 and J usage is TRBJ2-5; D is perhaps TRBD2 (6 bases). The sequence was collected from a female donor with breast cancer. Some clones in this sample may be carry-over from other donors' samples. The CDR3: CSAGGVETQSF. The CDR3 DNA reads as TGCAGTGCGGGGGGAGTGGAGACCCAGTCCTTC.